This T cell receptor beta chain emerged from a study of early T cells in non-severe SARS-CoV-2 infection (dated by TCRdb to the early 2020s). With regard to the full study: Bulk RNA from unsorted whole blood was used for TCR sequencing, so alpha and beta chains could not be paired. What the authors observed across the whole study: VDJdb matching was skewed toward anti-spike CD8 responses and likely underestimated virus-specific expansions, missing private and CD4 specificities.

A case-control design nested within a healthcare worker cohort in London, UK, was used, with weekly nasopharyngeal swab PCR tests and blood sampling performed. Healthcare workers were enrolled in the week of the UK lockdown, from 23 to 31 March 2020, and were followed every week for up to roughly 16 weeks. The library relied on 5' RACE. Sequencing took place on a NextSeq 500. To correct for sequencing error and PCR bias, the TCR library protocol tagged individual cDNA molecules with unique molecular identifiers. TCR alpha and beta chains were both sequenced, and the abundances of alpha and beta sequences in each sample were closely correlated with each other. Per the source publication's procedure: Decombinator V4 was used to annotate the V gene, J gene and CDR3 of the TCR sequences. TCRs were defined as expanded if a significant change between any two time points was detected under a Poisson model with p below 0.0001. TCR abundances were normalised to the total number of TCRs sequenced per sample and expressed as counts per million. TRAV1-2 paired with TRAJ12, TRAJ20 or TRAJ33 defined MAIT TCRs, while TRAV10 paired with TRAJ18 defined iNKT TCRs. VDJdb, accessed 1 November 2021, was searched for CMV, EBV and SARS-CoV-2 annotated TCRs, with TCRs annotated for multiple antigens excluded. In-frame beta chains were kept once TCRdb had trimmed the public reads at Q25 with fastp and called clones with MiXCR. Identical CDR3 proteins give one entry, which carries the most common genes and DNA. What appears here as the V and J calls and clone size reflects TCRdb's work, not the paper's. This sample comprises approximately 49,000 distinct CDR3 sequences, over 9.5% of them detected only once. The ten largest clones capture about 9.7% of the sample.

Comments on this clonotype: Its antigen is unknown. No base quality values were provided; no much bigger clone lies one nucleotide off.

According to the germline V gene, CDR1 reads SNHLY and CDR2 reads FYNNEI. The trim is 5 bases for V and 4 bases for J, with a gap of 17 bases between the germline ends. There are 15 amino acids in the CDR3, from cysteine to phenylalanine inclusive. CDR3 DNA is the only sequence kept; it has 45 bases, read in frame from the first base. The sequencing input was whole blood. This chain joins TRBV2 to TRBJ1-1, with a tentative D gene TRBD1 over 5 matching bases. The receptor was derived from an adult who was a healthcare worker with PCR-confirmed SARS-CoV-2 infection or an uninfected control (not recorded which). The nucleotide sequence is TGTGCCAGCAGTCCTCGACAGTGGGAAGGCACTGAAGCTTTCTTT. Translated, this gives CASSPRQWEGTEAFF.